The 21 T cell receptor beta chains given below trace back to one sample, sequenced in a study of blood T cell repertoires in COVID-19. TCRdb's table, derived via immunoSEQ multiplex PCR, lists solely in-frame clones and lacks some. Counted here are fewer than 25,000 clones, roughly nine tenths occurring once; the ten biggest clones make up approximately 20%. The sequenced material came from peripheral blood. The receptors here all came from a human donor in a cohort sampled during active COVID-19.

The J gene is TRBJ1-2, the V gene TRBV14; D possibly corresponds to TRBD1 (6 bases). Trimming took off 2 bases at V and 4 bases at J, with 20 bases between the two ends. Looked up from germline, CDR1 is SGHDN and CDR2 is FVKESK. This CDR3 has 17 amino acids. The DNA for the CDR3 is TGTGCCAGCAGCCAATCTCAAGTTAGGGACACACCCTATGGCTACACCTTC. It encodes CASSQSQVRDTPYGYTF. Based on the CDR3 plus reference TRBV14 and TRBJ1-2, the full variable domain is EAGVTQFPSHSVIEKGQTVTLRCDPISGHDNLYWYRRVMGKEIKFLLHFVKESKQDESGMPNNRFLAERTGGTYSTLKVQPAELEDSGVYFCASSQSQVRDTPYGYTFGSGTRLTVV.

The rearrangement uses TRBV18 and TRBJ2-3, with unresolved D. The length of the CDR3 is 13 residues. V lost 0 bases and J 8 bases, leaving 9 bases between the germline ends. Per the germline V gene, CDR1 is KGHSH and CDR2 is LQKENI. The CDR3 loop reads CASSPPTIGTQYF. The CDR3 DNA follows: TGTGCCAGCTCACCACCGACAATAGGTACGCAGTATTTT.

This clone was observed once. The chain joins TRBV5-1 to TRBJ2-1; D is possibly TRBD1 (6 bases). The CDR3 sequence is 14 residues long. Germline-derived CDR1 and CDR2 are SGHRS and YFSETQ. Trimming cost V 2 bases and J 8 bases, with 14 bases left between them. In nucleotides, the CDR3 is TGCGCCAGCAGCTTTGTGTCAGGGGACCATGAGCAGTTCTTC. As protein: CASSFVSGDHEQFF.

Comment on this clone: This specimen includes other DNA sequences encoding the same CDR3. The V gene is TRBV4-1, the J gene TRBJ2-1; a weak D match, TRBD2 (5 bases). The V and J ends lost 4 bases and 9 bases respectively, with 10 bases between them. The germline CDR1 and CDR2 sequences are MGHRA and YSYEKL. The CDR3 spans 12 residues. As DNA, the CDR3 is TGCGCCAGCAGCCCAGGACTTTTTGAGCAGTTCTTC. This codes for CASSPGLFEQFF.

In this sample, this clone turned up once. The chain carries TRBV7-2 and TRBJ1-1; D is perhaps TRBD1 (5 bases). The V gene's germline CDR1 is SGHTA and CDR2 FQGNSA. The CDR3 extends over 14 amino acids. Trimming left V 1 base short and J 5 bases short, with 11 bases between. This chain's CDR3 is CASSLGQFNTEAFF. CDR3 in DNA: TGTGCCAGCAGCTTAGGACAGTTTAATACTGAAGCTTTCTTT.

The J gene is TRBJ1-2, the V gene TRBV4-3; 7 bases are a match to TRBD1. The CDR3 covers 16 residues. CDR1 LGHNA and CDR2 YSLEER come from the germline V gene. The V and J ends lost 0 bases and 3 bases, in that order; junction bases with no gene match: 7. CDR3 loop: CASSQDRGQTYYGYTF. In DNA, the CDR3 is TGCGCCAGCAGCCAAGATAGGGGGCAGACTTACTATGGCTACACCTTC.

For the CDR3, the DNA is TGTGCCAGCAGTTCTCCGGGGGGGCTCAACTACAATGAGCAGTTCTTC. Translating it yields CASSSPGGLNYNEQFF. The V call is TRBV28, the J call TRBJ2-1; TRBD2 agrees at 8 bases. The trim removed 4 bases at V and 3 bases at J, leaving 8 bases unmatched. Germline CDR1 and CDR2: MDHEN and SYDVKM. The CDR3 sequence is 16 residues long.

The V gene is TRBV7-9, the J gene TRBJ1-1; 7 nucleotides align to TRBD1. This CDR3 is 13 amino acids long. Germline V CDR1 and CDR2: SEHNR, FQNEAQ (reference sequence). After removal of 7 bases from V and 4 bases from J, the junction contained 6 bases not matched to a gene. CDR3 nucleotides: TGTGCCAGCAACGACAGGGCTGGCACTGAAGCTTTCTTT. It is translated as CASNDRAGTEAFF.

This chain connects TRBV29-1 to TRBJ1-1; TRBD1 aligns across 7 bases. The CDR3 totals 13 residues. CDR1 and CDR2 (germline): SQVTM, ANQGSEA. With V trimmed by 7 bases and J by 1 base, 6 bases remained unmatched. The CDR3 DNA is TGCAGCGCCGACAGGGCCGGGAACACTGAAGCTTTCTTT. This sequence encodes CSADRAGNTEAFF.

The genes are TRBV27 and TRBJ2-1; D is ambiguous. Per the germline V gene, CDR1 is MNHEY and CDR2 is SMNVEV (reference sequence). V was cut by 5 bases and J by 1 base, with 9 bases left in between. This CDR3 is built from 14 residues. The CDR3 nucleotides are TGTGCCAGCAGTCAATTGTTGTCCTACAATGAGCAGTTCTTC. This codes for CASSQLLSYNEQFF.

The V gene is TRBV4-1, the J gene TRBJ1-2, with D possibly TRBD1 on 5 matching bases. The CDR3 runs to 14 residues. V was clipped by 0 bases and J by 11 bases, with 16 bases between them. The germline V gene has CDR1 MGHRA and CDR2 YSYEKL. The CDR3 DNA is TGCGCCAGCAGCCAAGAGCCCGTGGGGGGGGTTTACACCTTC. Amino acids: CASSQEPVGGVYTF.

The genes are TRBV2 and TRBJ1-5; D ambiguous. There are 14 residues in the CDR3. V was shortened by 7 bases and J by 1 base, with 11 bases between the two germline ends. Germline CDR1 reads SNHLY; CDR2 reads FYNNEI. The chain's CDR3 is CASTGRISNQPQHF. CDR3 sequence (DNA): TGTGCCAGCACAGGCAGAATAAGCAATCAGCCCCAGCATTTT.

The chain combines TRBV29-1 with TRBJ2-5, with 11 bases that match TRBD2. V lost 0 bases and J lost 5; bases outside the gene matches: 8. The germline V gene has CDR1 SQVTM and CDR2 ANQGSEA. This CDR3 has 16 residues. This CDR3 is CSVEDWLAGGSETQYF. The CDR3 DNA is TGCAGCGTTGAAGACTGGCTAGCGGGAGGAAGTGAGACCCAGTACTTC.

This chain links TRBV7-6 with TRBJ2-2; 9 nucleotides align to TRBD1. The CDR3 loop spans 16 amino acids. Losses at the gene ends were 4 bases for V and 0 bases for J; bases not matched to a gene: 3. CDR1 is SGHVS, CDR2 FNYEAQ, per germline. The CDR3 region is CASSSGTGTNTGELFF. The CDR3 DNA reads as TGTGCCAGCAGCTCCGGGACAGGGACGAACACCGGGGAGCTGTTTTTT.

For the CDR3, the DNA is TGCGCCAGCAGCCAAGATGTGGGAGAGAGCACAGATACGCAGTATTTT. Its translation is CASSQDVGESTDTQYF. The V call is TRBV4-1, the J call TRBJ2-3; D may be TRBD2 (5 bases). Trimming took off 0 bases at V and 0 bases at J, with 10 bases between the two ends. Germline lookup yields CDR1 MGHRA and CDR2 YSYEKL. The CDR3 is 16 amino acids.

The chain recombines TRBV7-9 with TRBJ1-2; the D gene is possibly TRBD1 (6 bases). The CDR3 runs 14 residues. The germline CDR1 and CDR2 sequences are SEHNR and FQNEAQ (reference sequence). The ends were cut back, 5 bases at V and 4 bases at J, with 14 bases in the middle. DNA of the CDR3: TGTGCCAGCAGCCCACAGACAGGCCCCTATGGCTACACCTTC. Protein sequence: CASSPQTGPYGYTF. The entire variable domain, with the rest obtained from reference TRBV7-9 and TRBJ1-2, is as follows: DTGVSQNPRHKITKRGQNVTFRCDPISEHNRLYWYRQTLGQGPEFLTYFQNEAQLEKSRLLSDRFSAERPKGSFSTLEIQRTEQGDSAMYLCASSPQTGPYGYTFGSGTRLTVV.

The V and J genes are TRBV3-1 (or the pseudogene TRBV3-2) and TRBJ2-3; the match to TRBD1 covers 7 bases. The junction had 9 bases not matched to a gene; V was cut back by 5 bases and J by 7 bases. The CDR3 has 14 amino acids. Germline CDR1 is LGHDT and CDR2 is YNNKEL (reference sequence). DNA for the CDR3: TGTGCCAGCAGCTTCAGGGGGAAGGTGAATACGCAGTATTTT. Translated: CASSFRGKVNTQYF.

V usage is TRBV7-2 and J usage is TRBJ2-1; 12 nucleotides match TRBD2. V shed 5 bases and J 6 bases; nucleotides not matched to a gene: 17. There are 19 residues in the CDR3. Germline V gene sequence: CDR1 SGHTA, CDR2 FQGNSA. CDR3 amino acids: CASSVRPSSGGAAGNEQFF. The DNA of the CDR3 is TGTGCCAGCAGCGTACGACCTTCTAGCGGGGGGGCCGCTGGCAATGAGCAGTTCTTC.

This clone was observed once. The chain has TRBV4-1 and TRBJ2-5, with D hard to call. V was shortened by 0 bases and J by 1 base, with 12 bases between the two germline ends. The length of the CDR3 is 16 residues. Germline CDR1 and CDR2: MGHRA and YSYEKL. In nucleotides, the CDR3 is TGCGCCAGCAGCCAAGATCACCCGAGATCCCAAGAGACCCAGTACTTC. Translated, it gives CASSQDHPRSQETQYF.

The chain joins TRBV25-1 to TRBJ2-5, with 12 positions matching TRBD2. Germline V gene sequence: CDR1 MGHDK, CDR2 SYGVNS. The CDR3 runs 17 residues. V lost 1 base and J lost 3; bases outside the gene matches: 6. CDR3 protein: CASSEFWRLAGEETQYF. The CDR3 DNA sequence: TGTGCCAGCAGTGAATTCTGGAGACTAGCGGGAGAAGAGACCCAGTACTTC.

There are a few counts of this clone. The chain uses TRBV28 and TRBJ1-2; no clear D. The V gene's germline CDR1 is MDHEN and CDR2 SYDVKM. The CDR3 runs 16 residues. Trimming stripped 5 bases from V and 4 bases from J, with 20 bases between. The CDR3 region has the DNA TGTGCCAGCAGTCCTACCCAGCGTTTATACGGCTATGGCTACACCTTC. Protein product: CASSPTQRLYGYGYTF.